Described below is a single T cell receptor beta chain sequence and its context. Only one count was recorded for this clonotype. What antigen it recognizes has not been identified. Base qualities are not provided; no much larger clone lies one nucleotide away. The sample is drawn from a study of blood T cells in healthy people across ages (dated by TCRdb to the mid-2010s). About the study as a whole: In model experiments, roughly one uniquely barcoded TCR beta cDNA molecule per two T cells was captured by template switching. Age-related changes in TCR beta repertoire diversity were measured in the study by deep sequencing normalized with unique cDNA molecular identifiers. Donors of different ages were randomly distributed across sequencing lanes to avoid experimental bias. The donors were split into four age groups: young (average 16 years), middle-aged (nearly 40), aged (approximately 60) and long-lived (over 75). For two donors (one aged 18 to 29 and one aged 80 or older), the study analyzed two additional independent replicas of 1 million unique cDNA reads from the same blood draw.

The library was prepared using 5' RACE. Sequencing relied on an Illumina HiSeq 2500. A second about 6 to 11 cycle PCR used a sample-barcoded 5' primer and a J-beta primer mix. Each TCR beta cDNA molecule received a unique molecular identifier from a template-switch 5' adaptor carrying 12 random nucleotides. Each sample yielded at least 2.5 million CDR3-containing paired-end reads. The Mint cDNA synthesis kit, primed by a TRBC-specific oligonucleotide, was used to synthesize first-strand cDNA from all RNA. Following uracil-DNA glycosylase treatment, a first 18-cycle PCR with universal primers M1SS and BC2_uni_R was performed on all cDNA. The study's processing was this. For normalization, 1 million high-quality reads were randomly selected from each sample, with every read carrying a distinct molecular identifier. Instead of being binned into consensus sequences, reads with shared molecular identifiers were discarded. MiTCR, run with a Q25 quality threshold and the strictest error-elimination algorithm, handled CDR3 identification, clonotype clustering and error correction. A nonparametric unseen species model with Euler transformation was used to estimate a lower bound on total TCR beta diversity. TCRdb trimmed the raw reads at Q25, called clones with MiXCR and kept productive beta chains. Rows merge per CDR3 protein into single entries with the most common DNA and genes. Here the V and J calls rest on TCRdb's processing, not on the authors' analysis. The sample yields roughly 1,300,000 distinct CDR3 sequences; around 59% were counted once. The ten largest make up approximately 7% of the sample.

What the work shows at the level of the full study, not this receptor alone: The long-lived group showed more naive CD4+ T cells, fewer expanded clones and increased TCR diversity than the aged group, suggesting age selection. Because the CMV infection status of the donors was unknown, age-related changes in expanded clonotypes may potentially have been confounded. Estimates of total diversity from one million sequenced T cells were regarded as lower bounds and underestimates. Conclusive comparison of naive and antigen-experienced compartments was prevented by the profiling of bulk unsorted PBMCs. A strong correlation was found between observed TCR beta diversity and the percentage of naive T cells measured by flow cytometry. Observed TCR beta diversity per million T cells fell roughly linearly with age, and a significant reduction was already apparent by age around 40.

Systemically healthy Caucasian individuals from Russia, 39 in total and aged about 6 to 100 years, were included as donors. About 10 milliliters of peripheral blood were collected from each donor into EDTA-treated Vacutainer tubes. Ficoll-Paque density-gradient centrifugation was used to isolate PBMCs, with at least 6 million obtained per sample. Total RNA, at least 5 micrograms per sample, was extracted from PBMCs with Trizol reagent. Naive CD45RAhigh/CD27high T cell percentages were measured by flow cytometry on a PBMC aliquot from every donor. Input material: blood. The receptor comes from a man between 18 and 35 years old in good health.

DNA sequence: TGTGCCAGCAGCTTGCCCGAGACAACTCTAACCTATGGCTACACCTTC. This yields the protein CASSLPETTLTYGYTF. The sequence joins TRBV7-2 to TRBJ1-2, with no D gene named confidently. From its cysteine to its phenylalanine, the CDR3 spans 16 amino acids. CDR3 DNA is the only sequence kept; it has 48 bases, read in frame from the first base. The germline ends are 18 bases apart after V is trimmed by 3 bases and J by 4 bases. The germline V gene provides CDR1 SGHTA and CDR2 FQGNSA.